This T cell receptor (beta chain) comes out of a study of shared clonotypes between healthy human individuals. 200 to 250 ng DNA, 30,000 or so T cell genomes, went into each sorted-subset replicate PCR. The assay was immunoSEQ multiplex PCR, and TCRdb's table has in-frame clones only and misses some. The sample includes about 1.5 million clones, 98% seen only once; the top ten take less than 0.55%. Trimming left V 3 bases short and J 2 bases short, with 14 bases between. The CDR3 contains 15 residues. CDR1 and CDR2 from the germline V gene are KGHSH and LQKENI. Only one count was recorded for this clone.

The source is a man aged 30 to 45 in good health. The specimen sequenced was naive CD4+ T cells sorted from blood. The subset denotes: CD45RA+ positively selected. This chain links TRBV18 with TRBJ2-7; D is perhaps TRBD2 (6 bases). CDR3 sequence: CASSPSGDIPYEQYF. The CDR3 nucleotides read TGTGCCAGCTCACCTAGCGGAGACATTCCCTACGAGCAGTACTTC.